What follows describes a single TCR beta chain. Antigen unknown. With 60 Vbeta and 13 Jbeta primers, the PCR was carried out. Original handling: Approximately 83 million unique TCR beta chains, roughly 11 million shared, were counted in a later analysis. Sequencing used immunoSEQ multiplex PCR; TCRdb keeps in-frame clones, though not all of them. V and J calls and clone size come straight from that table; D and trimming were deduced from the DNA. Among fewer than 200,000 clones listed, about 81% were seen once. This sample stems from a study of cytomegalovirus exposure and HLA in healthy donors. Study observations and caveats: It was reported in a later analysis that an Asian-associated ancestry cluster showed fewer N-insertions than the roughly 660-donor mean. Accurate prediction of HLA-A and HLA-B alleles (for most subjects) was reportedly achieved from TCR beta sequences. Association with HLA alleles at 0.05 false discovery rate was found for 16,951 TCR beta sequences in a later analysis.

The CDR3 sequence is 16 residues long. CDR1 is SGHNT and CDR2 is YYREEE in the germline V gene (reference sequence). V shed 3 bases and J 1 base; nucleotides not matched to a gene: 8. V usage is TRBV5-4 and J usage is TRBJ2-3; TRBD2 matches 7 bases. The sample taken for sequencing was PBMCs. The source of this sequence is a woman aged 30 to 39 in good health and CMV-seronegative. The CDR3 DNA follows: TGTGCCAGCAGCTCCCCCGGGACTAAACGCACAGATACGCAGTATTTT. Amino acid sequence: CASSSPGTKRTDTQYF.